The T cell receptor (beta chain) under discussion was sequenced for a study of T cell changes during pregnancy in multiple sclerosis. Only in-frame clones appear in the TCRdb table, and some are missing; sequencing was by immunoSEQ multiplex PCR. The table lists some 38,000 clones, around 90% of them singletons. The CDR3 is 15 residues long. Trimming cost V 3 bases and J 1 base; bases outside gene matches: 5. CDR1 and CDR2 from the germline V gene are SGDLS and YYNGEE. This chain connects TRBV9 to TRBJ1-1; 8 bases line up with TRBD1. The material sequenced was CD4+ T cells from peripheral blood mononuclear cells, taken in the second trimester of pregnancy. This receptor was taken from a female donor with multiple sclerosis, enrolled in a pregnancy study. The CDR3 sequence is CASSAWGTGNTEAFF. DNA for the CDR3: TGTGCCAGCAGCGCTTGGGGGACAGGGAACACTGAAGCTTTCTTT.